This entry lists 15 T cell receptor beta chains sequenced from one sample in a study of T cells in Graves' hyperthyroidism and ophthalmopathy. RNA transcripts provided the source from which TCR beta CDR3 regions were amplified. First-round RT-PCR targeting the TCR CDR3 was performed with the HTBI primer set. TCRdb re-derived calls from the multiplex PCR reads in MiXCR, one entry per CDR3 protein. The sample lists about 600,000 distinct CDR3 sequences, more than 15% seen once, with approximately 3.5% in the top ten. The sample was blood. The receptor source for this set is a woman in her thirties or forties with Graves' ophthalmopathy.

This clonotype was recorded a few times. CDR3 nucleotide sequence: TGTGCCAGCACCCCCCTAGGAAGCCCGCCCACCTTC. Translated, it gives CASTPLGSPPTF. The chain uses TRBV28 and TRBJ1-2; no clear D gene. Germline V gives CDR1 MDHEN, CDR2 SYDVKM. CDR3 size: 12 residues. Between the trimmed V and J ends, which lost 7 bases and 13 bases, there was a span of 19 bases.

As for this clonotype: A much larger clone differs by one base, so this may be a read error. The genes are TRBV18 and TRBJ1-1, with a tentative D call TRBD1 (6 bases). Germline values: CDR1 KGHSH, CDR2 LQKENI. The CDR3 is 16 amino acids. The chain's CDR3 is CPSSLTPRGMNTEAFF. The CDR3 nucleotides are TGTCCCAGCTCACTAACCCCCAGGGGAATGAACACTGAAGCTTTCTTT.

This clonotype was recorded at least ten times. CDR3 sequence reads: CSAPRIGLDSPLHF. The CDR3 nucleotides read TGCAGTGCCCCCAGGATAGGGCTGGATTCACCCCTCCACTTT. The V and J genes are TRBV20-1 and TRBJ1-6; D not certain. V shed 6 bases and J shed 8 bases, with 17 bases lying between them. Looked up from germline, CDR1 is DFQATT and CDR2 is SNEGSKA (reference sequence). This CDR3 spans 14 amino acids.

The sample holds many counts of this clonotype. The rearrangement links TRBV7-9 to TRBJ2-3; D is ambiguous. With 1 base removed from V and 4 bases from J, the gap between germline ends came to 9 bases. There are 14 residues in the CDR3. The germline CDR1 and CDR2 sequences are SEHNR and FQNEAQ (reference sequence). CDR3 in amino acids: CASSLDVSSDTQYF. DNA of the CDR3: TGTGCCAGCAGCTTAGATGTCAGTTCAGATACGCAGTATTTT.

This clonotype has only a few counts. CDR3 nucleotides: TGCGCCAGCAGCCTTATGGGACAGAACACCGGGGAGCTGTTTTTT. Amino acids: CASSLMGQNTGELFF. The genes are TRBV4-1 and TRBJ2-2, with a tentative D call TRBD1 (6 bases). Germline CDR1 and CDR2: MGHRA and YSYEKL. The ends were cut back, 4 bases at V and 1 base at J, with 10 bases in the middle. The CDR3 extends over 15 amino acids.

J is TRBJ2-2 and V is TRBV2; 9 bases are shared with TRBD2. The CDR3 covers 15 residues. Germline-derived CDR1 and CDR2 are SNHLY and FYNNEI. The ends lost 4 bases at V and 4 bases at J; junction bases unmatched: 4. The CDR3 loop is CASSVQRGVTGELFF. The CDR3 DNA sequence: TGTGCCAGCAGTGTCCAGCGGGGGGTCACCGGGGAGCTGTTTTTT.

This clonotype came up many times. DNA for the CDR3: TGCAGTGCTAGATGGTCCGGGGATGACTATAATTCACCCCTCCACTTT. Translated, it gives CSARWSGDDYNSPLHF. The V call is TRBV20-1, the J call TRBJ1-6; D remains unclear. V lost 2 bases, J lost 3 bases, and 14 bases lay in between. CDR3 length: 16 residues. CDR1 DFQATT and CDR2 SNEGSKA come from the germline V gene (reference sequence).

Only a few counts were recorded for this clonotype. The rearrangement joins TRBV11-2 to TRBJ1-2; D may be TRBD1 (5 bases). Germline lookup yields CDR1 SGHAT and CDR2 FQNNGV. The CDR3 is 15 amino acids. V lost 6 bases to trimming and J lost 4 bases, with 18 bases between them. The CDR3 DNA reads as TGTGCCAGCAGTCAATGGGGACTAGCGAGCTATGGCTACACCTTC. Protein sequence: CASSQWGLASYGYTF.

This clonotype was picked up a small number of times. This chain links TRBV20-1 with TRBJ2-7, with TRBD2 identical over 7 bases. CDR1 and CDR2 from the germline V gene are DFQATT and SNEGSKA (reference sequence). The CDR3 has 14 amino acids. Losses at the gene ends were 5 bases for V and 0 bases for J; bases not matched to a gene: 7. The CDR3 loop reads CSALDSGSSYEQYF. The CDR3 coding sequence is TGCAGTGCTCTTGATAGCGGGTCCTCCTACGAGCAGTACTTC.

The chain links TRBV3-1 to TRBJ2-1; TRBD1 matches at 7 bases. V shed 2 bases, J shed 6 bases, and the junction held 4 bases outside the gene matches. The CDR3 extends over 14 amino acids. Per the germline V gene, CDR1 is LGHDT and CDR2 is YNNKEL (reference sequence). CDR3 DNA sequence: TGTGCCAGCAGCCAACGGGCAGGGGGCAATGAGCAGTTCTTC. It translates to CASSQRAGGNEQFF.

This clonotype came up a few times. This chain uses TRBV20-1 with TRBJ1-5; TRBD1 agrees at 7 bases. The germline V gene has CDR1 DFQATT and CDR2 SNEGSKA (reference sequence). V lost 6 bases, J lost 4 bases, and 9 bases stayed unmatched. The CDR3 runs 14 residues. CDR3 loop: CSAANRGGNQPQHF. The DNA for the CDR3 is TGCAGTGCCGCGAACAGGGGTGGGAATCAGCCCCAGCATTTT.

In this sample, this clonotype turned up many times. The chain employs TRBV7-9 and TRBJ2-5, with 12 bases fitting TRBD2. The V and J ends lost 1 base and 5 bases, in that order; junction bases with no gene match: 8. This CDR3 has 17 residues. From germline, CDR1 is SEHNR and CDR2 FQNEAQ (reference sequence). CDR3 in DNA: TGTGCCAGCAGCTTAGAGATGACTAGCGGGAGCTGGGAGACCCAGTACTTC. This encodes CASSLEMTSGSWETQYF. The whole variable domain, filled in from reference TRBV7-9 and TRBJ2-5, reads DTGVSQNPRHKITKRGQNVTFRCDPISEHNRLYWYRQTLGQGPEFLTYFQNEAQLEKSRLLSDRFSAERPKGSFSTLEIQRTEQGDSAMYLCASSLEMTSGSWETQYFGPGTRLLVL.

This chain links TRBV2 with TRBJ2-7; TRBD2 agrees at 12 bases. This CDR3 comprises 15 residues. Looked up from germline, CDR1 is SNHLY and CDR2 is FYNNEI. The V segment lost 5 bases and the J segment 5 bases; nucleotides outside the gene matches: 7. CDR3 sequence: CASSLAGGLYDEQYF. DNA for the CDR3: TGTGCCAGCAGTCTAGCGGGAGGGCTTTACGACGAGCAGTACTTC.

This clonotype was counted ten times or more. The chain couples TRBV6-1 to TRBJ2-5; TRBD2 is a possible D gene (6 bases). CDR1 is MNHNS and CDR2 is SASEGT in the germline V gene. Trimming stripped 2 bases from V and 5 bases from J, with 12 bases between. This CDR3 comprises 14 residues. CDR3 sequence reads: CASSEPGAGETQYF. For the CDR3, the DNA is TGTGCCAGCAGTGAACCCGGGGCGGGGGAGACCCAGTACTTC.

This chain connects TRBV20-1 to TRBJ2-7; 9 nucleotides align to TRBD1. The CDR3 is 18 amino acids. The J segment lost 7 bases and the V segment lost 6 bases, leaving 25 bases of the junction unmatched. CDR1 and CDR2 from the germline V gene are DFQATT and SNEGSKA (reference sequence). The CDR3 loop is CSAHVGLVAGQGFSEQYF. The CDR3, as DNA: TGCAGTGCCCATGTAGGGCTTGTTGCGGGACAGGGATTTAGTGAGCAGTACTTC.